The 26 T cell receptor beta chains below all came from one sample that was sequenced in a study of blood T cell repertoires in COVID-19. The repertoire was sequenced with immunoSEQ multiplex PCR; TCRdb's copy has only in-frame clones and lacks some. The data show 75,000 to 85,000 clones, around nine tenths seen once. Sequencing was done on a sample of peripheral blood. The receptors come from a man aged 50 to 60 with active COVID-19.

This chain uses TRBV7-3 with TRBJ2-2; D is perhaps TRBD1 (5 bases). The V and J ends lost 0 bases and 4 bases respectively, with 9 bases between them. CDR1 SGHTA and CDR2 FQGTGA come from the germline V gene. This CDR3 spans 15 amino acids. The CDR3 here is CASSLTITGTGELFF. The CDR3, as DNA: TGTGCCAGCAGCTTAACTATTACAGGCACCGGGGAGCTGTTTTTT.

The gene calls are TRBV28 and TRBJ2-2; D uncertain. This CDR3 contains 17 residues. Germline values: CDR1 MDHEN, CDR2 SYDVKM. V was pared by 10 bases and J by 0 bases, with 21 bases between. The CDR3 DNA reads as TGTGCCACCTGGGCCCCCCTTTTCTTCGCGAACACCGGGGAGCTGTTTTTT. Amino acids: CATWAPLFFANTGELFF.

CDR3 nucleotides: TGTGCCAGTAGTATCGGAGGGAGGGATGAAAAACTGTTTTTT. Its translation: CASSIGGRDEKLFF. The chain combines TRBV19 with TRBJ1-4; D ambiguous. Germline V gene data show CDR1 as LNHDA and CDR2 as SQIVND (reference sequence). V was cut by 3 bases and J by 6 bases, with 11 bases left in between. The length of the CDR3 is 14 residues.

The chain carries TRBV7-2 and TRBJ1-4, with 8 bases aligning to TRBD1. The CDR3 is made up of 13 amino acids. The V gene end was trimmed by 8 bases and the J gene end by 7 bases; junction bases not matched to a gene: 6. The V gene's germline CDR1 is SGHTA and CDR2 FQGNSA. The CDR3 DNA reads TGTGCCAGCGGACAGGGCAGAGTTGAAAAACTGTTTTTT. Its protein is CASGQGRVEKLFF.

The CDR3: CASSYKPTVRNSPLHF. The CDR3 region has the DNA TGTGCCAGCAGTTACAAGCCCACAGTGCGCAATTCACCCCTCCACTTT. The chain uses TRBV6-5 and TRBJ1-6; no reliable D call. This CDR3 contains 16 residues. The V end lost 2 bases, the J end lost 7 bases, and 15 bases lay between the germline ends. Germline V gene sequence: CDR1 MNHEY, CDR2 SVGAGI.

The genes are TRBV6-2 or TRBV6-3 and TRBJ1-6, with 8 bases aligning to TRBD1. The V gene's germline CDR1 is MNHEY and CDR2 SVGEGT. J was trimmed by 3 bases and V by 4 bases; bases with no gene match: 5. The CDR3 is 16 amino acids. In DNA form, the CDR3 reads TGTGCCAGCAGTTCAGGGGGCTCCCTCTATAATTCACCCCTCCACTTT. It is translated as CASSSGGSLYNSPLHF.

The rearrangement joins TRBV5-4 to TRBJ2-3; 7 nucleotides match TRBD1. With V trimmed by 7 bases and J by 5 bases, 10 bases remained unmatched. There are 14 residues in the CDR3. CDR1 and CDR2 from the germline V gene are SGHNT and YYREEE (reference sequence). CDR3 region: CASASGTAQDTQYF. The DNA of the CDR3 is TGTGCCAGCGCTTCCGGGACAGCACAAGATACGCAGTATTTT.

The V gene is TRBV28, the J gene TRBJ2-2; TRBD1 aligns across 9 bases. Looked up from germline, CDR1 is MDHEN and CDR2 is SYDVKM. This CDR3 has 18 amino acids. The trim removed 7 bases at V and 3 bases at J, leaving 15 bases unmatched. This chain's CDR3 is CASTGTGRVGSYTGELFF. CDR3 in DNA: TGTGCCAGCACTGGGACAGGGAGGGTGGGCAGCTACACCGGGGAGCTGTTTTTT.

J is TRBJ1-2 and V is TRBV7-9; D remains unclear. Germline values: CDR1 SEHNR, CDR2 FQNEAQ (reference sequence). This CDR3 has 12 amino acids. Trimming stripped 5 bases from V and 6 bases from J, with 10 bases between. In DNA form, the CDR3 reads TGTGCCAGCAGCCCAAGGCAGGATGGCTACACCTTC. Residues: CASSPRQDGYTF.

J is TRBJ2-1 and V is TRBV7-8; no reliable D call. Germline CDR1 reads SGHVS; CDR2 reads FQNEAQ. V lost 6 bases and J lost 5, with 11 bases in between. The length of the CDR3 is 13 residues. Here the CDR3 reads CASSLTRDNEQFF. The CDR3 nucleotides read TGTGCCAGCAGTCTGACTCGGGACAATGAGCAGTTCTTC.

DNA of the CDR3: TGTGCCATCAGTGAGGGGACAGGGGCCTACGAGCAGTACTTC. Its protein product is CAISEGTGAYEQYF. The rearrangement uses TRBV10-3 and TRBJ2-7; 10 bases are a match to TRBD1. V dropped 2 bases and J dropped 2; count of bases not matched to a gene: 0. The CDR3 is 14 residues long. Per the germline V gene, CDR1 is ENHRY and CDR2 is SYGVKD.

This clone appeared a few times. This chain links TRBV27 with TRBJ1-1, with a weak D call TRBD1 (5 bases). CDR1 and CDR2 from the germline V gene are MNHEY and SMNVEV (reference sequence). This CDR3 is 16 amino acids long. Trimming took 5 bases from V and 9 from J, leaving 25 bases between them. The CDR3: CASSTYTGGIWMKAFF. The DNA for the CDR3 is TGTGCCAGCAGTACTTATACCGGGGGTATCTGGATGAAAGCTTTCTTT.

The chain couples TRBV6-5 to TRBJ1-1; maybe TRBD1 (6 bases). V lost 9 bases, J lost 0 bases, and 14 bases lay in between. The CDR3 contains 14 residues. Germline CDR1 and CDR2: MNHEY and SVGAGI. CDR3 protein: CASRAQGMNTEAFF. CDR3 nucleotide sequence: TGTGCCAGTAGAGCACAGGGAATGAACACTGAAGCTTTCTTT.

CDR3 coding DNA: TGTGCCAGCAATACGGGATCCACTAACTATGGCTACACCTTC. This gives the protein CASNTGSTNYGYTF. The rearrangement uses TRBV28 and TRBJ1-2; D gene unclear. Trimming took off 7 bases at V and 0 bases at J, with 12 bases between the two ends. The CDR3 consists of 14 residues. Germline loops: CDR1 MDHEN, CDR2 SYDVKM.

This clone was observed a single time. V usage is TRBV6-5 and J usage is TRBJ2-2; D unclear. CDR3 length: 14 amino acids. Trimming removed 6 bases from V and 5 bases from J, with 13 bases in between. CDR1 is MNHEY and CDR2 is SVGAGI in the germline V gene. The CDR3 reads CASRRSTVTGELFF. The CDR3 DNA reads as TGTGCCAGCAGACGCTCGACTGTTACCGGGGAGCTGTTTTTT.

V gene TRBV27 combines with J gene TRBJ1-1, with a possible D match to TRBD1 (6 bases). The germline V and J ends were trimmed by 2 bases and 5 bases, with 9 bases remaining between them. CDR3 size: 13 residues. The germline V gene encodes CDR1 MNHEY and CDR2 SMNVEV (reference sequence). The CDR3 region is CASSLPDRTEAFF. The CDR3 region has the DNA TGTGCCAGCAGTTTACCCGACAGGACTGAAGCTTTCTTT.

The V call is TRBV7-2, the J call TRBJ2-5, with 14 bases aligning to TRBD2. The V gene's germline CDR1 is SGHTA and CDR2 FQGNSA. The CDR3 totals 16 residues. The V and J ends lost 3 bases and 4 bases, in that order; junction bases with no gene match: 4. In DNA, the CDR3 is TGTGCCAGCAGCTTCGGACTAGCGGGAGGCGGAGAGACCCAGTACTTC. Its translation: CASSFGLAGGGETQYF.

The genes are TRBV4-3 and TRBJ1-1, with D unclear. Per the germline V gene, CDR1 is LGHNA and CDR2 is YSLEER. The CDR3 is made up of 15 amino acids. V lost 1 base to trimming and J lost 3 bases, with 12 bases between them. The CDR3 coding sequence is TGCGCCAGCAGCCAAGCCTCAGGTGTATACACTGAAGCTTTCTTT. Translated: CASSQASGVYTEAFF.

This chain connects TRBV28 to TRBJ1-6; 10 nucleotides match TRBD1. The CDR3 sequence is 16 residues long. Germline V gene data show CDR1 as MDHEN and CDR2 as SYDVKM. CDR3 nucleotides: TGTGGGGCGGGACAGGGGAGGCTTGCGTATAATTCACCCCTCCACTTT. This codes for CGAGQGRLAYNSPLHF.

The gene calls are TRBV2 and TRBJ2-1; unclear D gene. Trimming left V 6 bases short and J 0 bases short, with 15 bases between. The CDR3 runs 16 residues. Per the germline V gene, CDR1 is SNHLY and CDR2 is FYNNEI. The CDR3 protein is CASSLSRPSSYNEQFF. CDR3 in DNA: TGTGCCAGCAGCCTATCGCGCCCTAGCTCCTACAATGAGCAGTTCTTC.

This clone showed up just once. The junction departs from germline at one end; a sequencing error may be responsible. The rearrangement uses TRBV7-7 and TRBJ2-3; TRBD2 matches at 10 bases. This CDR3 contains 15 residues. Germline V gives CDR1 SSHAT, CDR2 FNYEAQ (reference sequence). CDR3 sequence: CASSLRTSGPDTQYF. The CDR3 bases are TGTGCTAGCAGCTTACGGACTAGCGGTCCAGATACGCAGTATTTT. The whole variable domain, filled in from reference TRBV7-7 and TRBJ2-3, reads GAGVSQSPRYKVTKRGQDVTLRCDPISSHATLYWYQQALGQGPEFLTYFNYEAQPDKSGLPSDRFSAERPEGSISTLTIQRTEQRDSAMYRCASSLRTSGPDTQYFGPGTRLTVL.

CDR3 loop: CAASLAGAFGETQYF. CDR3 in DNA: TGTGCAGCCTCGCTAGCGGGGGCGTTCGGGGAGACCCAGTACTTC. The J gene is TRBJ2-5, the V gene TRBV7-8; 10 bases line up with TRBD2. In germline, CDR1 is SGHVS, CDR2 FQNEAQ. The CDR3 sequence is 15 residues long. The full variable domain, completed using reference TRBV7-8 and TRBJ2-5, is GAGVSQSPRYKVAKRGQDVALRCDPISGHVSLFWYQQALGQGPEFLTYFQNEAQLDKSGLPSDRFFAERPEGSVSTLKIQRTQQEDSAVYLCAASLAGAFGETQYFGPGTRLLVL.

V is TRBV25-1 and J is TRBJ2-2, with D possibly being TRBD2 (5 bases). Germline CDR1 is MGHDK and CDR2 is SYGVNS. V lost 5 bases and J lost 5, with 15 bases in between. This CDR3 is 15 amino acids long. The CDR3 region is CASSSDLALTGELFF. For the CDR3, the DNA is TGTGCCAGCAGTAGCGATCTAGCTTTAACCGGGGAGCTGTTTTTT.

The gene calls are TRBV29-1 and TRBJ2-1; D is unresolved. V was shortened by 7 bases and J by 1 base, with 14 bases between the two germline ends. Germline V CDR1 and CDR2: SQVTM, ANQGSEA. The CDR3 runs 14 residues. Written as DNA, the CDR3 is TGCAGCGCTTACACCCAGGATTCCTACAATGAGCAGTTCTTC. This translates into CSAYTQDSYNEQFF.

The genes are TRBV11-2 and TRBJ1-2; 7 bases are a match to TRBD1. CDR1 is SGHAT, CDR2 FQNNGV, per germline. The CDR3 extends over 13 amino acids. V gave up 4 bases and J gave up 8 bases; unmatched junction bases: 7. The CDR3 protein is CASSSDRVWGYTF. As DNA, the CDR3 is TGTGCCAGCAGCTCAGACAGGGTTTGGGGCTACACCTTC. The complete variable domain, with remaining parts taken from reference TRBV11-2 and TRBJ1-2, reads EAGVAQSPRYKIIEKRQSVAFWCNPISGHATLYWYQQILGQGPKLLIQFQNNGVVDDSQLPKDRFSAERLKGVDSTLKIQPAKLEDSAVYLCASSSDRVWGYTFGSGTRLTVV.

The chain links TRBV6-5 to TRBJ2-1; a possible D gene is TRBD2 (6 bases). V lost 8 bases to trimming and J lost 1 base, with 9 bases between them. The length of the CDR3 is 13 residues. Germline V gene data show CDR1 as MNHEY and CDR2 as SVGAGI. The CDR3: CASRGNSYNEQFF. CDR3 nucleotides: TGTGCCAGCCGGGGGAATTCCTACAATGAGCAGTTCTTC.